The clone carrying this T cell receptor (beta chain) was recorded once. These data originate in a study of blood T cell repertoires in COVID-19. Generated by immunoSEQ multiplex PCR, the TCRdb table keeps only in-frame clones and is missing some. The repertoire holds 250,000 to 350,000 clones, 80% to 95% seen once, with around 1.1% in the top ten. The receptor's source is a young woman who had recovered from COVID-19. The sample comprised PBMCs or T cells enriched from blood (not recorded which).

CDR3 sequence (DNA): TGTGCCAGCTCACCACAAGAGGAGGTCCAAGAGACCCAGTACTTC. Translating gives CASSPQEEVQETQYF. The V call is TRBV18, the J call TRBJ2-5; the D gene is possibly TRBD2 (5 bases). Germline loops: CDR1 KGHSH, CDR2 LQKENI. Trimming left V 1 base short and J 1 base short, with 10 bases between. The CDR3 extends over 15 amino acids.